Listed below are T cell receptor beta chains from one sample, sequenced in a study of blood T cells in healthy people across ages. MiXCR, applied by TCRdb to the 5' RACE reads, yields one record per CDR3 protein. The table includes about 1.8 million distinct CDR3 sequences, 49% detected once. Sequenced input: blood. The receptors come from a woman aged 40-49 years in good health. Both conserved end residues are part of each CDR3. A D gene is named only where the DNA matches it firmly. Rows give clone size only sometimes, using once, few, many, or a class for an expanded clone.

CASTQTGPYEQYF TGTGCCAGCACCCAGACAGGACCTTACGAGCAGTACTTC TRBJ2-7 once TRBV6-2/TRBV6-3 .
CASSQGQVGRDGYTF TGCGCCAGCAGCCAAGGACAGGTGGGGAGAGATGGCTACACCTTC TRBJ1-2 . TRBV4-3 .
CSASLLAGGRNEQFF TGCAGTGCTAGCCTCCTAGCGGGGGGTCGCAATGAGCAGTTCTTC TRBJ2-1 . TRBV20-1 TRBD2
CASSSAGGGYTDTQYF TGTGCCAGCAGCTCCGCGGGCGGGGGCTACACAGATACGCAGTATTTT TRBJ2-3 once TRBV7-2 .
CASSTLRGGNEQYF TGTGCCAGCAGTACCCTTAGGGGAGGCAACGAGCAGTACTTC TRBJ2-7 . TRBV6-2/TRBV6-3 .
CASSTQVTYEQYF TGTGCCAGCAGCACACAGGTCACCTACGAGCAGTACTTC TRBJ2-7 . TRBV7-2 .
CSVEGMGSYNEQFF TGCAGCGTTGAAGGGATGGGGTCCTACAATGAGCAGTTCTTC TRBJ2-1 . TRBV29-1 .
CASSYVLAGGPSSVNEQFF TGTGCCAGCAGTTATGTCCTAGCGGGGGGGCCCTCGTCCGTCAATGAGCAGTTCTTC TRBJ2-1 . TRBV6-2/TRBV6-3 TRBD2
CASSQVGGDNSYEQYF TGTGCCAGCAGCCAAGTGGGAGGGGACAACTCCTACGAGCAGTACTTC TRBJ2-7 . TRBV4-2 .
CIRGPQVGNTEAFF TGCATTAGGGGTCCTCAGGTCGGGAACACTGAAGCTTTCTTT TRBJ1-1 . TRBV20-1 .
CASSMGQYYGYTF TGTGCCAGCAGCATGGGACAGTACTATGGCTACACCTTC TRBJ1-2 once TRBV7-2 TRBD1
CASSSDSYNSPLHF TGTGCCAGCAGTTCAGACAGTTATAATTCACCCCTCCACTTT TRBJ1-6 few TRBV6-1 .
CASSLRGDRQPQHF TGTGCCAGCAGTTTGAGGGGGGATCGGCAGCCCCAGCATTTT TRBJ1-5 . TRBV27 .
CASRSTGSNEQFF TGTGCCAGCAGGTCGACAGGGTCTAATGAGCAGTTCTTC TRBJ2-1 . TRBV6-2/TRBV6-3 TRBD1
CASTRGGPIGTDTQYF TGTGCCAGCACGCGGGGGGGTCCCATCGGCACAGATACGCAGTATTTT TRBJ2-3 . TRBV2 TRBD2
CSAGTLQETQYF TGCAGCGCTGGGACTCTCCAAGAGACCCAGTACTTC TRBJ2-5 many TRBV29-1 .
CACRQGETQYF TGCGCCTGCAGGCAGGGAGAGACCCAGTACTTC TRBJ2-5 . TRBV5-1 .
CAGSEAAGETQYF TGCGCCGGCAGCGAGGCCGCGGGAGAGACCCAGTACTTC TRBJ2-5 . TRBV4-3 .
CASSATVNNEQYF TGTGCCAGCAGCGCGACAGTAAACAATGAGCAGTACTTC TRBJ2-5 . TRBV2 .
CASNQDSGSYEQYF TGTGCCAGCAACCAGGATAGTGGCTCCTACGAGCAGTACTTC TRBJ2-7 . TRBV12-3/TRBV12-4 .
CASSLWGGTWTGTIVETQYF TGTGCCAGCAGTTTATGGGGCGGCACTTGGACAGGGACTATAGTGGAGACCCAGTACTTC TRBJ2-5 . TRBV27 .
CASSHYKTGVSQETQYF TGTGCCAGCAGCCACTACAAGACCGGGGTTTCCCAAGAGACCCAGTACTTC TRBJ2-5 . TRBV3-1 .
CSVNDGGAYEQFF TGCAGCGTGAATGATGGGGGGGCCTATGAGCAGTTCTTC TRBJ2-1 . TRBV29-1 .
CASRKGELPYEQYF TGTGCCAGCAGGAAGGGGGAATTGCCCTACGAGCAGTACTTC TRBJ2-7 . TRBV6-2/TRBV6-3 .
CASSQYRGGVEQYF TGCGCCAGCAGCCAATACCGAGGGGGCGTCGAGCAGTACTTC TRBJ2-7 . TRBV4-3 TRBD1
CASSQTLGGGSTDTQYF TGTGCCAGCAGCCAGACCCTTGGCGGGGGAAGCACAGATACGCAGTATTTT TRBJ2-3 few TRBV4-2 TRBD2
CASKPPGSYNSPLHF TGTGCCAGCAAACCCCCGGGCTCCTATAATTCACCCCTCCACTTT TRBJ1-6 . TRBV28 .
CASSVATSKGFVYGYTF TGTGCCAGCAGCGTAGCTACGTCTAAGGGTTTCGTGTATGGCTACACCTTC TRBJ1-2 few TRBV9 .
CASLDRGPYEQYF TGTGCCAGCCTCGACAGGGGGCCCTACGAGCAGTACTTC TRBJ2-7 . TRBV28 TRBD1
CASNRGGADTQYF TGTGCCAGCAACAGGGGGGGGGCAGATACGCAGTATTTT TRBJ2-3 . TRBV12-3/TRBV12-4 .
CSASRDRGPYEQYF TGCAGTGCTAGCCGGGACAGGGGGCCCTACGAGCAGTACTTC TRBJ2-7 few TRBV20-1 TRBD1